This passage covers 23 T cell receptor beta chains from one sample sequenced in a study of blood T cell repertoires in COVID-19. The protocol was immunoSEQ multiplex PCR, while the TCRdb copy is restricted to in-frame clones and leaves out a portion. The table includes around 170,000 clones, 80% detected once. The material sequenced was PBMCs or T cells enriched from blood (not recorded which). These receptor sequences come from a man aged 55 to 69 who had been exposed to COVID-19.

This clone was observed a few times. The chain couples TRBV28 to TRBJ1-5, with unresolved D. From germline, CDR1 is MDHEN and CDR2 SYDVKM. Trimming left V 6 bases short and J 6 bases short, with 9 bases between. The CDR3 spans 12 residues. The CDR3 loop reads CASSPFSQPQHF. CDR3 DNA sequence: TGTGCCAGCAGCCCATTTAGTCAGCCCCAGCATTTT.

The chain links TRBV12-5 to TRBJ1-5; unclear D gene. Deletions cut 1 base from V and 6 bases from J, with 10 bases between. This CDR3 is built from 14 residues. CDR1 is LGHNT, CDR2 FRNRAP, per germline. The CDR3 here is CASGLAPHSQPQHF. CDR3 nucleotides: TGTGCTAGTGGTTTGGCTCCCCACAGTCAGCCCCAGCATTTT.

The chain employs TRBV5-1 and TRBJ2-2; 8 bases are a match to TRBD2. Germline trimming cut 6 bases from V and 2 bases from J; bases unmatched to any gene: 21. Germline V CDR1 and CDR2: SGHRS, YFSETQ. This CDR3 has 20 residues. The DNA of the CDR3 is TGCGCCAGCATCCGAGGCGGGACACCTGAGACTAGCGTTAACACCGGGGAGCTGTTTTTT. Protein product: CASIRGGTPETSVNTGELFF.

This chain connects TRBV14 to TRBJ2-7, with TRBD1 matching over 7 bases. The germline V gene has CDR1 SGHDN and CDR2 FVKESK. The V and J ends lost 2 bases and 0 bases, in that order; junction bases with no gene match: 7. CDR3 size: 16 residues. CDR3 loop: CASSQLTGQHSYEQYF. The CDR3 nucleotides read TGTGCCAGCAGCCAACTCACGGGACAGCACTCCTACGAGCAGTACTTC.

This chain links TRBV29-1 with TRBJ2-1, with 14 bases matching TRBD2. CDR1 and CDR2 from the germline V gene are SQVTM and ANQGSEA. V gave up 4 bases and J gave up 6 bases; unmatched junction bases: 14. This CDR3 comprises 18 residues. The CDR3: CSVGRGTSGSPRLNEQFF. In DNA, the CDR3 is TGCAGCGTTGGGAGAGGGACTAGCGGGAGCCCAAGGCTCAATGAGCAGTTCTTC.

J is TRBJ2-1 and V is TRBV29-1; D perhaps matches TRBD2 (6 bases). This CDR3 has 13 amino acids. The V gene lost 6 bases and the J gene lost 9 bases, with 18 bases spanning the gap. Per germline, CDR1 SQVTM and CDR2 ANQGSEA. Written as DNA, the CDR3 is TGCAGCGTCGCCGGGGGACTGGACGGTGAGCAGTTCTTC. This codes for CSVAGGLDGEQFF.

V is TRBV30 and J is TRBJ1-2, with unresolved D. Germline values: CDR1 GTSNPN, CDR2 SVGIG (reference sequence). The CDR3 contains 14 residues. V gave up 0 bases and J gave up 8 bases, with 16 bases separating them. This CDR3 is CAWSVSGQSGGYTF. DNA for the CDR3: TGTGCCTGGAGTGTGTCTGGGCAGAGCGGGGGCTACACCTTC.

The J gene is TRBJ2-5, the V gene TRBV5-1, with TRBD2 matching over 10 bases. Germline V gene sequence: CDR1 SGHRS, CDR2 YFSETQ. Losses at the gene ends were 1 base for V and 6 bases for J; bases not matched to a gene: 9. The CDR3 loop spans 16 amino acids. The CDR3 DNA is TGCGCCAGCAGCTTGTACCTAGCGGGAGTTGACAAGACCCAGTACTTC. This gives the protein CASSLYLAGVDKTQYF.

CDR3 protein: CASSFNRAATGELFF. The CDR3 DNA reads as TGTGCCAGCAGCTTCAACAGGGCGGCCACCGGGGAGCTGTTTTTT. This sequence joins TRBV5-4 and TRBJ2-2, with D possibly matching TRBD1 (6 bases). Germline CDR1 reads SGHNT; CDR2 reads YYREEE (reference sequence). The V gene lost 2 bases and the J gene lost 4 bases, with 12 bases spanning the gap. The CDR3 covers 15 residues.

This clone was detected a few times. The chain combines TRBV28 with TRBJ1-2; 7 bases are shared with TRBD1. Germline CDR1 and CDR2: MDHEN and SYDVKM. Unmatched junction bases numbered 15, after V lost 3 bases and J lost 8 bases. There are 16 residues in the CDR3. DNA of the CDR3: TGTGCCAGCAGTTTTCTGATTGACAGGGCTGATTACGGCTACACCTTC. This translates into CASSFLIDRADYGYTF.

The rearrangement uses TRBV30 and TRBJ2-1, with TRBD2 matching over 11 bases. Losses at the gene ends were 3 bases for V and 7 bases for J; bases not matched to a gene: 8. The germline CDR1 and CDR2 sequences are GTSNPN and SVGIG (reference sequence). The CDR3 is 15 amino acids. CDR3 sequence reads: CAWSQTSGKLNEQFF. DNA of the CDR3: TGTGCCTGGAGCCAGACTAGCGGGAAGTTGAATGAGCAGTTCTTC.

The V gene is TRBV5-1, the J gene TRBJ2-7, with 10 bases matching TRBD1. CDR1 is SGHRS, CDR2 YFSETQ, per germline. The V and J ends lost 5 bases and 9 bases, in that order; junction bases with no gene match: 11. CDR3 length: 14 residues. The CDR3 sequence is CASSRAGTGEAQYF. DNA of the CDR3: TGCGCCAGCAGTCGAGCGGGGACAGGGGAGGCGCAGTACTTC.

The V and J genes are TRBV6-5 and TRBJ2-7, with D maybe TRBD2 (5 bases). This CDR3 has 16 amino acids. Trimming shortened V by 0 bases and J by 0 bases, and 12 bases separated the two germline ends. Germline loops: CDR1 MNHEY, CDR2 SVGAGI. CDR3 in DNA: TGTGCCAGCAGTTACTCGACTATTGTGAGCTCCTACGAGCAGTACTTC. Its translation: CASSYSTIVSSYEQYF.

The chain is built from TRBV7-8 and TRBJ1-6; 8 nucleotides agree with TRBD1. V was clipped by 5 bases and J by 10 bases; unmatched bases: 10. This CDR3 has 15 residues. Germline V gene data show CDR1 as SGHVS and CDR2 as FQNEAQ. The chain's CDR3 is CASSPRTGSGSPLHF. Here the CDR3 DNA reads TGTGCCAGCAGCCCCAGGACAGGGTCGGGCTCACCCCTCCACTTT.

This chain joins TRBV29-1 and TRBJ1-3; no clear D gene. Trimming removed 4 bases at V and 1 base at J, with 8 bases between. The germline V gene encodes CDR1 SQVTM and CDR2 ANQGSEA. This CDR3 region has 13 residues. The CDR3 sequence is CSVAGKSGNTIYF. CDR3 DNA: TGCAGCGTTGCGGGGAAATCTGGAAACACCATATATTTT.

The chain recombines TRBV4-3 with TRBJ2-1; TRBD2 might be the D (6 bases). V was shortened by 0 bases and J by 6 bases, with 12 bases between the two germline ends. The germline gives CDR1 LGHNA, CDR2 YSLEER. CDR3 size: 15 residues. CDR3 protein: CASSQEWLAPNEQFF. The CDR3, as DNA: TGCGCCAGCAGCCAAGAGTGGCTAGCGCCCAATGAGCAGTTCTTC.

The chain has TRBV9 and TRBJ1-1; D call uncertain. The CDR3 is made up of 14 amino acids. With 3 bases removed from V and 6 bases from J, the gap between germline ends came to 15 bases. The germline V gene has CDR1 SGDLS and CDR2 YYNGEE. CDR3 region: CASSAGLNRPEAFF. CDR3 in DNA: TGTGCCAGCAGCGCAGGACTCAACCGGCCTGAAGCTTTCTTT. The full variable domain, its missing parts supplied by reference TRBV9 and TRBJ1-1, is DSGVTQTPKHLITATGQRVTLRCSPRSGDLSVYWYQQSLDQGLQFLIQYYNGEERAKGNILERFSAQQFPDLHSELNLSSLELGDSALYFCASSAGLNRPEAFFGQGTRLTVV.

This rearrangement joins TRBV3-1 (or the pseudogene TRBV3-2) to TRBJ1-1; a weak D match, TRBD1 (5 bases). CDR1 LGHDT and CDR2 YNNKEL come from the germline V gene (reference sequence). V was trimmed by 1 base and J by 7 bases, leaving 13 bases between them. CDR3 length: 14 amino acids. CDR3 protein: CASSQGGGVGEAFF. CDR3 coding DNA: TGTGCCAGCAGCCAAGGGGGCGGTGTGGGTGAAGCTTTCTTT.

Written as DNA, the CDR3 is TGTGCCAGCAGCTTAGCGCAGGGCGGGAGGGACCACGAGCAGTACTTC. Protein sequence: CASSLAQGGRDHEQYF. The genes are TRBV7-9 and TRBJ2-7; 9 positions agree with TRBD2. Looked up from germline, CDR1 is SEHNR and CDR2 is FQNEAQ (reference sequence). This CDR3 is 16 amino acids long. Trimming cost V 0 bases and J 5 bases; bases outside gene matches: 8. Full variable domain (missing parts from reference TRBV7-9 and TRBJ2-7): DTGVSQNPRHKITKRGQNVTFRCDPISEHNRLYWYRQTLGQGPEFLTYFQNEAQLEKSRLLSDRFSAERPKGSFSTLEIQRTEQGDSAMYLCASSLAQGGRDHEQYFGPGTRLTVT.

This clone is a singleton in its sample. The chain recombines TRBV6-5 with TRBJ2-2; no firm D call. The CDR3 is 16 amino acids. Germline assignment: CDR1 MNHEY and CDR2 SVGAGI. Trimming cost V 1 base and J 5 bases, with 14 bases left between them. CDR3 loop: CASSYWQTTRTGELFF. DNA for the CDR3: TGTGCCAGCAGTTACTGGCAGACCACCAGGACCGGGGAGCTGTTTTTT.

The gene calls are TRBV7-9 and TRBJ1-3; TRBD1 matches 7 bases. CDR1 and CDR2 from the germline V gene are SEHNR and FQNEAQ (reference sequence). J gave up 0 bases and V 5 bases, and 10 bases lay outside the gene matches. The CDR3 loop spans 17 amino acids. Written as DNA, the CDR3 is TGTGCCAGCAGCCAAATGATCCGGGACAGCTCTGGAAACACCATATATTTT. Its protein product is CASSQMIRDSSGNTIYF.

The genes are TRBV10-3 and TRBJ2-1; 8 bases are a match to TRBD1. Unmatched junction bases numbered 10, after V lost 6 bases and J lost 9 bases. This CDR3 has 14 residues. Germline loops: CDR1 ENHRY, CDR2 SYGVKD. The CDR3 DNA is TGTGCCATCAGAGGGGACAGGCCCAGGGGTGAGCAGTTCTTC. Amino acids: CAIRGDRPRGEQFF.

The J gene is TRBJ2-3, the V gene TRBV5-4, with D unresolved. Trimming took off 4 bases at V and 6 bases at J, with 12 bases between the two ends. Germline CDR1 reads SGHNT; CDR2 reads YYREEE (reference sequence). The CDR3 consists of 13 residues. The chain's CDR3 is CASSPPSGDTQYF. The CDR3 DNA follows: TGTGCCAGCAGCCCACCTAGTGGCGATACGCAGTATTTT.